A selection of T cell receptor beta chains follows, all from one sample in a study of blood T cell repertoires in COVID-19. Generated by immunoSEQ multiplex PCR, the TCRdb table keeps only in-frame clones and is missing some. Seen here are about 330,000 clones, roughly 86% observed once, and the top ten hold roughly 5.3%. The sample was PBMCs or T cells enriched from blood (not recorded which). Receptor source: a woman in her twenties or thirties who had recovered from COVID-19. Each CDR3 is given with its conserved first and last residue. Each record gives: D gene, V gene, J gene, clone size, CDR3 protein, CDR3 DNA. The D gene is left open where the match is weak. Clone size is stated in some rows and not others, as once, few, many or a class when expanded.

d_gene: TRBD2
v_gene: TRBV3-1/TRBV3-2
j_gene: TRBJ2-2
abundance: once
CDR3aa: CASSYPRTSENTGELFF
CDR3nt: TGTGCCAGCAGCTATCCTCGGACTAGCGAGAACACCGGGGAGCTGTTTTTT

d_gene: TRBD1
v_gene: TRBV10-3
j_gene: TRBJ2-7
abundance: NA
CDR3aa: CAISDGTGGSYEQYF
CDR3nt: TGTGCCATCAGCGACGGGACAGGGGGTTCCTACGAGCAGTACTTC

d_gene: NA
v_gene: TRBV5-4
j_gene: TRBJ2-5
abundance: NA
CDR3aa: CASSPGLKETQYF
CDR3nt: TGTGCCAGCAGCCCCGGACTAAAAGAGACCCAGTACTTC

d_gene: TRBD1
v_gene: TRBV5-1
j_gene: TRBJ1-1
abundance: NA
CDR3aa: CASSYTGQPNTEAFF
CDR3nt: TGCGCCAGCAGCTACACGGGACAGCCGAACACTGAAGCTTTCTTT

d_gene: TRBD2
v_gene: TRBV7-3
j_gene: TRBJ2-3
abundance: NA
CDR3aa: CASSLLPSGKASTDTQYF
CDR3nt: TGTGCCAGCAGCTTACTTCCTAGCGGGAAAGCTAGCACAGATACGCAGTATTTT

d_gene: TRBD1
v_gene: TRBV11-2
j_gene: TRBJ1-1
abundance: NA
CDR3aa: CASSSRDRVYSLTEAFF
CDR3nt: TGTGCCAGCAGCTCCCGGGACAGGGTGTATAGTCTAACTGAAGCTTTCTTT

d_gene: NA
v_gene: TRBV7-9
j_gene: TRBJ1-6
abundance: NA
CDR3aa: CASSFPELRSPLHF
CDR3nt: TGTGCCAGCAGCTTTCCCGAGCTCCGCTCACCCCTCCACTTT

d_gene: TRBD2
v_gene: TRBV14
j_gene: TRBJ2-3
abundance: NA
CDR3aa: CATNRASGGDTQYF
CDR3nt: TGTGCCACCAATCGAGCTAGCGGGGGAGATACGCAGTATTTT

d_gene: NA
v_gene: TRBV4-1
j_gene: TRBJ1-1
abundance: NA
CDR3aa: CASSHTLQRAFF
CDR3nt: TGCGCCAGCAGCCACACACTTCAGAGGGCTTTCTTT

d_gene: NA
v_gene: TRBV11-2
j_gene: TRBJ2-1
abundance: NA
CDR3aa: CASSAGQTYNEQFF
CDR3nt: TGTGCCAGCAGCGCGGGACAGACCTACAATGAGCAGTTCTTC

d_gene: NA
v_gene: TRBV30
j_gene: TRBJ2-1
abundance: NA
CDR3aa: CAWRRGRYNEQFF
CDR3nt: TGTGCCTGGAGGCGGGGCAGGTACAATGAGCAGTTCTTC

d_gene: NA
v_gene: TRBV5-1
j_gene: TRBJ1-1
abundance: NA
CDR3aa: CASSLVSQGDMNTEAFF
CDR3nt: TGCGCCAGCAGCTTAGTGTCGCAGGGCGATATGAACACTGAAGCTTTCTTT

d_gene: TRBD1
v_gene: TRBV10-3
j_gene: TRBJ1-2
abundance: NA
CDR3aa: CAISEWAPGQGVGGYTF
CDR3nt: TGTGCCATCAGTGAGTGGGCTCCGGGACAGGGGGTTGGTGGCTACACCTTC

d_gene: NA
v_gene: TRBV2
j_gene: TRBJ1-1
abundance: NA
CDR3aa: CASRSDVNTEAFF
CDR3nt: TGTGCCAGCCGGTCCGATGTGAACACTGAAGCTTTCTTT

d_gene: TRBD1
v_gene: TRBV7-2
j_gene: TRBJ1-2
abundance: NA
CDR3aa: CASTLSSGQNYGYTF
CDR3nt: TGTGCCAGCACCTTATCTTCGGGACAGAATTATGGCTACACCTTC

d_gene: TRBD1
v_gene: TRBV2
j_gene: TRBJ1-6
abundance: NA
CDR3aa: CASSLDRAYSPLHF
CDR3nt: TGTGCCAGCAGTTTAGACAGGGCGTATTCACCCCTCCACTTT

d_gene: NA
v_gene: TRBV28
j_gene: TRBJ1-1
abundance: NA
CDR3aa: CASVPTGPLKAFF
CDR3nt: TGTGCCAGTGTTCCAACAGGACCCCTGAAAGCTTTCTTT

d_gene: NA
v_gene: TRBV28
j_gene: TRBJ1-5
abundance: many
CDR3aa: CASSLPTVQLNQPQHF
CDR3nt: TGTGCCAGCAGTTTACCAACCGTACAGCTCAATCAGCCCCAGCATTTT

d_gene: NA
v_gene: TRBV29-1
j_gene: TRBJ1-4
abundance: NA
CDR3aa: CSVVDTRNEKLFF
CDR3nt: TGCAGCGTTGTCGACACCCGTAATGAAAAACTGTTTTTT

d_gene: NA
v_gene: TRBV14
j_gene: TRBJ1-6
abundance: NA
CDR3aa: CASSQDYSHNSPLHF
CDR3nt: TGTGCCAGCAGCCAAGATTACAGCCATAATTCACCCCTCCACTTT

d_gene: NA
v_gene: TRBV6-5
j_gene: TRBJ1-1
abundance: NA
CDR3aa: CASSYSQGYTEAFF
CDR3nt: TGTGCCAGCAGTTACTCTCAGGGGTACACTGAAGCTTTCTTT

d_gene: NA
v_gene: TRBV13
j_gene: TRBJ2-7
abundance: NA
CDR3aa: CASSIRTLSYEQYF
CDR3nt: TGTGCCAGCAGCATCCGGACACTCTCCTACGAGCAGTACTTC

d_gene: NA
v_gene: TRBV4-1
j_gene: TRBJ2-3
abundance: NA
CDR3aa: CASSQDYAQPTDTQYF
CDR3nt: TGCGCCAGCAGCCAAGACTACGCTCAACCCACAGATACGCAGTATTTT

d_gene: NA
v_gene: TRBV7-2
j_gene: TRBJ2-5
abundance: NA
CDR3aa: CASSLITGSPRETQYF
CDR3nt: TGTGCCAGCAGCTTAATTACTGGCAGTCCGAGGGAGACCCAGTACTTC

d_gene: TRBD1
v_gene: TRBV5-8
j_gene: TRBJ1-4
abundance: NA
CDR3aa: CASSLSGYRGLFF
CDR3nt: TGTGCCAGCAGCCTTTCAGGCTACAGGGGACTGTTTTTT

d_gene: NA
v_gene: TRBV7-3
j_gene: TRBJ2-1
abundance: NA
CDR3aa: CASNPTGGREQFF
CDR3nt: TGTGCCAGCAATCCGACAGGCGGGCGTGAGCAGTTCTTC

d_gene: TRBD2
v_gene: TRBV5-4
j_gene: TRBJ2-7
abundance: NA
CDR3aa: CASRLAGGPYEQYF
CDR3nt: TGTGCCAGCAGGCTAGCGGGGGGGCCCTACGAGCAGTACTTC

d_gene: NA
v_gene: TRBV7-2
j_gene: TRBJ2-5
abundance: NA
CDR3aa: CASSSLRETQYF
CDR3nt: TGTGCCAGCAGCTCCCTTCGGGAGACCCAGTACTTC

d_gene: TRBD1
v_gene: TRBV5-1
j_gene: TRBJ1-6
abundance: NA
CDR3aa: CASTQGARNSPLHF
CDR3nt: TGCGCCTCTACACAGGGGGCGCGGAATTCACCCCTCCACTTT

d_gene: TRBD2
v_gene: TRBV9
j_gene: TRBJ2-3
abundance: NA
CDR3aa: CASSVGAGGDTDTQYF
CDR3nt: TGTGCCAGCAGCGTCGGAGCGGGGGGTGACACAGATACGCAGTATTTT

d_gene: TRBD1
v_gene: TRBV9
j_gene: TRBJ2-1
abundance: NA
CDR3aa: CASSVAGQGAYNEQFF
CDR3nt: TGTGCCAGCAGCGTAGCTGGACAGGGGGCTTACAATGAGCAGTTCTTC

d_gene: TRBD2
v_gene: TRBV11-2
j_gene: TRBJ2-3
abundance: NA
CDR3aa: CASSPWTSGTDTQYF
CDR3nt: TGTGCCAGCAGCCCTTGGACTAGCGGCACAGATACGCAGTATTTT

d_gene: TRBD1
v_gene: TRBV10-1
j_gene: TRBJ1-5
abundance: NA
CDR3aa: CASSPQGAEPQHF
CDR3nt: TGCGCCAGCAGTCCCCAGGGGGCCGAGCCCCAGCATTTT

d_gene: NA
v_gene: TRBV18
j_gene: TRBJ1-4
abundance: NA
CDR3aa: CASSPSTGIGEKLFF
CDR3nt: TGTGCCAGCTCACCCTCCACAGGGATCGGTGAAAAACTGTTTTTT

d_gene: NA
v_gene: TRBV28
j_gene: TRBJ1-3
abundance: NA
CDR3aa: CASSTGSGNTIYF
CDR3nt: TGTGCCAGCAGTACAGGTTCTGGAAACACCATATATTTT

d_gene: NA
v_gene: TRBV5-1
j_gene: TRBJ1-2
abundance: NA
CDR3aa: CASSLTQGRKPYGYTF
CDR3nt: TGCGCCAGCAGCTTAACCCAGGGTCGGAAACCCTATGGCTACACCTTC

d_gene: TRBD1
v_gene: TRBV19
j_gene: TRBJ1-6
abundance: NA
CDR3aa: CASRPGTGNSPLHF
CDR3nt: TGTGCCAGTAGGCCCGGGACAGGGAATTCACCCCTCCACTTT

d_gene: NA
v_gene: TRBV3-1/TRBV3-2
j_gene: TRBJ1-2
abundance: NA
CDR3aa: CASSQATANYGYTF
CDR3nt: TGTGCCAGCAGCCAAGCCACAGCCAACTATGGCTACACCTTC

d_gene: TRBD1
v_gene: TRBV9
j_gene: TRBJ1-6
abundance: NA
CDR3aa: CASSAGTGGNSPLHF
CDR3nt: TGTGCCAGCAGCGCCGGGACAGGGGGTAATTCACCCCTCCACTTT

d_gene: NA
v_gene: TRBV6-5
j_gene: TRBJ1-5
abundance: few
CDR3aa: CASSLGHGNQPQHF
CDR3nt: TGTGCCAGCAGTCTGGGGCACGGCAATCAGCCCCAGCATTTT

d_gene: NA
v_gene: TRBV3-1/TRBV3-2
j_gene: TRBJ1-1
abundance: NA
CDR3aa: CASSQGTRGNTEAFF
CDR3nt: TGTGCCAGCAGCCAAGGGACTAGGGGGAACACTGAAGCTTTCTTT

d_gene: NA
v_gene: TRBV4-1
j_gene: TRBJ2-4
abundance: NA
CDR3aa: CASSQVPGVDKNIQYF
CDR3nt: TGCGCCAGCAGCCAAGTCCCAGGGGTGGACAAAAACATTCAGTACTTC